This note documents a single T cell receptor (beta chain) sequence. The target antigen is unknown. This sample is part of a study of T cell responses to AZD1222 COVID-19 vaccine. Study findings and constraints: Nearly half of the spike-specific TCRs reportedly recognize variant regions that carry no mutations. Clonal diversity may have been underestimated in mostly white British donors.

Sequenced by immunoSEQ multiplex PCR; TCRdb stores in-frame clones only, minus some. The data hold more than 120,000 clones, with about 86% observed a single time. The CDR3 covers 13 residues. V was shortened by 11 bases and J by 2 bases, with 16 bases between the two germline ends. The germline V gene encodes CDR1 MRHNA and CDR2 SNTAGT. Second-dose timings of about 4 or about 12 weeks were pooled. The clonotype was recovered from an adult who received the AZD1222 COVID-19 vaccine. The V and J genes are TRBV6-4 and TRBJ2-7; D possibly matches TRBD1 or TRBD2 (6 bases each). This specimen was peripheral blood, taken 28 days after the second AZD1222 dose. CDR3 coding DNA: TGTGCCCGACGGCACGGGGGCACCTACGAGCAGTACTTC. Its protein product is CARRHGGTYEQYF.